The 14 T cell receptor beta chains presented below share a single source sample, sequenced in a study of blood T cell repertoires in COVID-19. Generated by immunoSEQ multiplex PCR, the TCRdb table keeps only in-frame clones and is missing some. The top ten clones hold more than 5% of a sample with roughly 100,000 clones, about three quarters of them seen once. Material: peripheral blood. Receptors originate from an elderly man with COVID-19, enrolled during active disease.

The V call is TRBV27, the J call TRBJ2-7, with a weak D call TRBD1 (6 bases). Between the trimmed V and J ends, which lost 1 base and 2 bases, there was a span of 6 bases. The CDR3 length is 13 residues. In germline, CDR1 is MNHEY, CDR2 SMNVEV (reference sequence). The CDR3 DNA is TGTGCCAGCAGTTTATGGGGGCCCTACGAGCAGTACTTC. The encoded protein is CASSLWGPYEQYF.

The chain recombines TRBV9 with TRBJ2-7, with 7 bases matching TRBD1. Trimming removed 3 bases from V and 3 bases from J; junction bases left unmatched: 3. Germline CDR1 is SGDLS and CDR2 is YYNGEE. CDR3 length: 13 amino acids. The CDR3 DNA reads TGTGCCAGCAGCGAGGGGACAGACTACGAGCAGTACTTC. Its protein product is CASSEGTDYEQYF.

The genes are TRBV28 and TRBJ2-7; D may be TRBD1 (5 bases). Between the trimmed V and J ends, which lost 6 bases and 3 bases, there was a span of 15 bases. From germline, CDR1 is MDHEN and CDR2 SYDVKM. This CDR3 has 14 residues. The CDR3, as DNA: TGTGCCAGCAGAGGGGTAGCTGAAAACTACGAGCAGTACTTC. Translating it yields CASRGVAENYEQYF.

This clone was found once. This chain connects TRBV6-5 to TRBJ2-7; D is unresolved. The V gene's germline CDR1 is MNHEY and CDR2 SVGAGI. CDR3 size: 12 residues. V lost 8 bases, J lost 2 bases, and 10 bases lay in between. CDR3 loop: CASASNPYEQYF. The CDR3 nucleotides read TGTGCCAGCGCCTCTAACCCCTACGAGCAGTACTTC.

V gene TRBV7-2 combines with J gene TRBJ2-3, with 10 bases lining up with TRBD2. The V segment lost 1 base and the J segment 7 bases; nucleotides outside the gene matches: 8. This CDR3 contains 16 residues. Germline CDR1 SGHTA, CDR2 FQGNSA. The chain's CDR3 is CASSLGASGSTYTQYF. CDR3 nucleotides: TGTGCCAGCAGCTTAGGGGCTAGCGGGAGCACCTATACGCAGTATTTT.

This rearrangement joins TRBV7-2 to TRBJ2-7, with TRBD1 matching over 11 bases. The V segment lost 7 bases and the J segment 3 bases; nucleotides outside the gene matches: 8. The length of the CDR3 is 15 residues. CDR1 and CDR2 from the germline V gene are SGHTA and FQGNSA. The CDR3 DNA is TGTGCCAGCACCCAAGGGGGGACAGGGGGCTACGAGCAGTACTTC. It translates to CASTQGGTGGYEQYF.

This chain's CDR3 is CATSRDNQGEGYRETQYF. In nucleotides, the CDR3 is TGTGCCACCAGCAGAGATAATCAGGGGGAAGGCTATAGGGAGACCCAGTACTTC. The V gene is TRBV15, the J gene TRBJ2-5; 7 nucleotides line up with TRBD1. From germline, CDR1 is LNHNV and CDR2 YYDKDF (reference sequence). CDR3 length: 18 residues. J lost 5 bases, V lost 0 bases, and 15 bases had no gene match.

About this clone: One end of the junction does not line up with germline, which may come from a read error. The gene calls are TRBV28 and TRBJ2-5; 8 positions agree with TRBD1. The germline CDR1 and CDR2 sequences are MDHEN and SYDVKM. This CDR3 region has 14 residues. CDR3: CASSSDRGQETQYF. The CDR3 DNA follows: TGTGCAAGCAGTTCCGACAGGGGACAAGAGACCCAGTACTTC.

The rearrangement links TRBV9 to TRBJ1-2; maybe TRBD1 (5 bases). Trimming took off 4 bases at V and 8 bases at J, with 15 bases between the two ends. Germline V gene data show CDR1 as SGDLS and CDR2 as YYNGEE. The CDR3 has 13 amino acids. CDR3 DNA sequence: TGTGCCAGCAGCCCAGCTGGGGGGTTGGGCTACACCTTC. Its protein is CASSPAGGLGYTF.

This clone was picked up one time. The chain is built from TRBV6-5 and TRBJ2-3; 9 positions match TRBD2. Germline V CDR1 and CDR2: MNHEY, SVGAGI. Trimming at V came to 6 bases and at J to 0 bases, leaving 1 base not matched to a gene. CDR3 length equals 14 residues. The chain's CDR3 is CASRTSGSTDTQYF. The CDR3 nucleotides read TGTGCCAGCAGAACTAGCGGGAGCACAGATACGCAGTATTTT.

A single count supports this clone. The chain carries TRBV2 and TRBJ1-5; D uncertain. Germline lookup yields CDR1 SNHLY and CDR2 FYNNEI. Trimming removed 8 bases at V and 0 bases at J, with 14 bases between. CDR3 size: 15 residues. The CDR3 coding sequence is TGTGCCAGCCGGCAGGTCCGATCTAGCAATCAGCCCCAGCATTTT. Translated, it gives CASRQVRSSNQPQHF.

The chain joins TRBV6-1 to TRBJ1-2; D unclear. Trimming removed 4 bases from V and 0 bases from J, with 15 bases in between. The germline CDR1 and CDR2 sequences are MNHNS and SASEGT. The CDR3 spans 16 residues. The CDR3: CASSAFLTEANYGYTF. The CDR3 DNA reads TGTGCCAGCAGTGCCTTTTTGACGGAGGCTAACTATGGCTACACCTTC.

The chain joins TRBV25-1 to TRBJ2-7, with D perhaps matching TRBD2 (6 bases). The V gene's germline CDR1 is MGHDK and CDR2 SYGVNS. Trimming cost V 1 base and J 4 bases, with 17 bases left between them. CDR3 size: 16 residues. CDR3: CASSESTGVPVYEQYF. CDR3 DNA: TGTGCCAGCAGTGAATCGACGGGAGTACCCGTTTACGAGCAGTACTTC.

The gene calls are TRBV2 and TRBJ2-7; no firm D call. The CDR3 loop spans 11 amino acids. Trimming pared 5 bases from V and 2 bases from J, leaving 4 bases between. Germline V CDR1 and CDR2: SNHLY, FYNNEI. CDR3 DNA: TGTGCCAGCAGTTATACCTACGAGCAGTACTTC. As protein: CASSYTYEQYF.